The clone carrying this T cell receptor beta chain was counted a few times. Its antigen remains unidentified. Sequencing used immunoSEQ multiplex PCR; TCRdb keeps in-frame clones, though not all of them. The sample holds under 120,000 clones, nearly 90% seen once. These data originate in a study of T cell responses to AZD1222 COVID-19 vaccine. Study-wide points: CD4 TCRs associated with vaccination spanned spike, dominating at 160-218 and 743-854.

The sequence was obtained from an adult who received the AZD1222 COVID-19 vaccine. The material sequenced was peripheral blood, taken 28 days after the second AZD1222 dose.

This CDR3 reads CASSTRDRPEYYGNQPQHF. The DNA of the CDR3 is TGTGCCAGTAGTACACGGGACAGGCCCGAGTACTATGGCAATCAGCCCCAGCATTTT. The V gene is TRBV19, the J gene TRBJ1-5; 8 nucleotides line up with TRBD1. CDR3 length: 19 amino acids. Germline CDR1 is LNHDA and CDR2 is SQIVND (reference sequence). The ends lost 4 bases at V and 2 bases at J; junction bases unmatched: 16.